This T cell receptor beta chain was recovered during a study of blood T cell repertoires in COVID-19. Original processing notes: For nucleated cells, counts were estimated from reference gene primer amplification. The repertoire was sequenced with immunoSEQ multiplex PCR; TCRdb's copy has only in-frame clones and lacks some. V and J calls and clone size are given by that table; D and trimming were obtained from the DNA. This table holds around 210,000 clones, roughly 85% found once. Germline-derived CDR1 and CDR2 are SGHKS and YYEKEE (reference sequence). CDR3 length: 15 amino acids. The germline V and J ends were trimmed by 4 bases and 2 bases, with 12 bases remaining between them. On this clone itself: At the DNA level, this CDR3 is encoded by other sequences in the same sample as well.

The chain links TRBV5-5 to TRBJ2-2; D is perhaps TRBD1 (6 bases). The sequenced sample was peripheral blood. The source is a middle-aged man with COVID-19, enrolled during active disease. CDR3 in amino acids: CASSPGTTNTGELFF. DNA of the CDR3: TGTGCCAGCAGCCCCGGGACAACCAACACCGGGGAGCTGTTTTTT.